This TCR beta chain comes out of a study of tumor-infiltrating lymphocytes in primary liver carcinoma. General observations from the study: Blood had a significantly lower top-250-clone fraction than tumors did (p = 0.039).

The CDR3 is 17 amino acids. Germline CDR1 SQVTM, CDR2 ANQGSEA. A note on this clonotype: Its specificity is unknown. A much larger clone differs by one base, so this may be a read error.

Germline DNA was extracted too, while blood RNA derived from unsorted whole blood. Patients showed chronic HBV infection and an absence of prior treatment. They drew about 4 milliliters of peripheral blood before surgery. With a constant-region primer, TCR beta cDNA was made from 450 to 650 ng of total RNA. Three nested multiplex PCR rounds, a slightly modified ARM-PCR, produced the libraries for TCR beta. TRBV1-TRBV30 forward primers and a C-beta reverse primer were used in the first two PCR rounds, which each ran for approximately 9 cycles. TCRdb processed the multiplex PCR reads anew with MiXCR; each CDR3 protein has one entry. The sample has hundreds of thousands of distinct CDR3 sequences, about three fifths seen once.

The receptor's source is a woman aged 25-40 years with primary liver carcinoma and hepatitis B virus infection. The chain couples TRBV29-1 to TRBJ2-3; 10 bases align to TRBD2. The source material was peripheral blood. The chain's CDR3 is CSAWMGLAQASTDMQYF. In nucleotides, the CDR3 is TGCAGCGCATGGATGGGACTAGCGCAAGCTAGCACAGATATGCAGTATTTT.